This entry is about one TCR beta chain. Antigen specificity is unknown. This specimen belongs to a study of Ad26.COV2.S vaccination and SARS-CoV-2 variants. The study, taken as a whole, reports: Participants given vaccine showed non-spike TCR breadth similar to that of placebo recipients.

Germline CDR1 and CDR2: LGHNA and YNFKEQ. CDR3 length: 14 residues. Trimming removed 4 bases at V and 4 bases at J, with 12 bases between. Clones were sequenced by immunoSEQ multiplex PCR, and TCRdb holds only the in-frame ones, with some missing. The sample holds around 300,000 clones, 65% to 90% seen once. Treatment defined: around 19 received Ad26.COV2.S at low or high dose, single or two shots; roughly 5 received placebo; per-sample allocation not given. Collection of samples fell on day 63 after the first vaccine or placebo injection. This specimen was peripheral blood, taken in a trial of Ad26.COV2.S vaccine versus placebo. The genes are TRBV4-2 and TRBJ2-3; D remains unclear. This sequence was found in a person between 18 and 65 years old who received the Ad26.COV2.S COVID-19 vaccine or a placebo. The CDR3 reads CASSPRWVPDTQYF. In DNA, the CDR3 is TGTGCCAGCAGCCCCCGTTGGGTTCCAGATACGCAGTATTTT.